One sample yielded the 5 T cell receptor beta chains listed below, sequenced in a study of beta chain features in type 1 diabetes. Expressed TCRB transcripts were sequenced because the isolated RNA had all been reverse transcribed beforehand. TCRdb's copy holds only in-frame clones and misses some; the assay was immunoSEQ multiplex PCR. Counted here are over 120,000 clones, less than 11% occurring once; the ten biggest clones make up around 1.4%. The material sequenced was naive CD4+ T cells from blood. These receptors all stem from a young man in good health.

In its sample, this clone was seen a few times. The junction departs from the called germline gene at one end, perhaps through a read error. The V call is TRBV11-2, the J call TRBJ2-7; D perhaps matches TRBD1 (5 bases). CDR3 length: 13 amino acids. Germline CDR1 and CDR2: SGHAT and FQNNGV. DNA of the CDR3: TGTGCCAGCAGCGTAGACAGATCCTACGAGCAGTACTTC. This translates into CASSVDRSYEQYF.

Comment on this clone: Compared with germline, one end of the junction differs, possibly owing to a read error. The chain is built from TRBV6-1 and TRBJ2-2; D is undetermined. The CDR3 is 15 amino acids. Germline assignment: CDR1 MNHNS and CDR2 SASEGT. The CDR3 protein is CASREVKPPTGELFF. The CDR3, as DNA: TGTGCCAGCAGGGAAGTAAAGCCGCCCACCGGGGAGCTGTTTTTT.

In this sample, this clone turned up a few times. The chain combines TRBV7-9 with TRBJ1-4; weak D call: TRBD1 (6 bases). This CDR3 has 15 amino acids. Trimming shortened V by 0 bases and J by 8 bases, and 13 bases separated the two germline ends. CDR1 and CDR2 from the germline V gene are SEHNR and FQNEAQ (reference sequence). The CDR3 bases are TGTGCCAGCAGCTTAGCAGGGGGTGAAGGCGAAAAACTGTTTTTT. It encodes CASSLAGGEGEKLFF.

This clone was recorded a few times. V and J are TRBV5-6 and TRBJ1-3; 7 nucleotides agree with TRBD1. The CDR3 sequence is 16 residues long. With 0 bases clipped from V and 2 bases from J, the junction kept 5 bases outside the gene matches. Germline CDR1 and CDR2: SGHDT and YYEEEE. The CDR3 coding sequence is TGTGCCAGCAGCTTGGATGACAGGGCGGCTGGAAACACCATATATTTT. This codes for CASSLDDRAAGNTIYF.

This clone was observed a handful of times. V is TRBV6-5 and J is TRBJ2-7; 12 nucleotides align to TRBD2. CDR3 length equals 15 residues. Germline V gene sequence: CDR1 MNHEY, CDR2 SVGAGI. The J segment lost 2 bases and the V segment lost 5 bases, leaving 4 bases of the junction unmatched. DNA for the CDR3: TGTGCCAGCAGTCCCAGACTAGCGGGGGCCTACGAGCAGTACTTC. Its protein product is CASSPRLAGAYEQYF.